This is a list of T cell receptor beta chains from one sample in a study of T-cell reconstitution after alpha-beta-depleted transplantation in children. TCRdb itself ran the PCR reads through MiXCR, one entry per CDR3 protein. The sample carries about 540,000 distinct CDR3 sequences, over 20% recorded once. The source was PBMCs, collected before TCRalphabeta/CD19-depleted stem cell transplant. The receptor source for this set is a boy in the first two years of life with Wiskott-Aldrich syndrome, due to receive a stem cell transplant. The CDR3 runs from the conserved cysteine through the conserved F or W. The order of the fields is J gene, D gene, V gene, clone size, CDR3 protein, CDR3 DNA. The D gene is left open where the match is weak. Only part of the rows carry a size: once, few, many, or a class if the clone is expanded.

j_call: TRBJ2-2
d_call: TRBD2
v_call: TRBV27
clone_size: NA
cdr3_aa: CASSSPTSGSSGELFF
cdr3_nt: TGTGCCAGCAGTTCTCCGACTAGCGGGAGCTCCGGGGAGCTGTTTTTT

j_call: TRBJ1-1
d_call: NA
v_call: TRBV20-1
clone_size: NA
cdr3_aa: CSALPRQLNTEAFF
cdr3_nt: TGCAGTGCTCTACCTAGACAGTTGAACACTGAAGCTTTCTTT

j_call: TRBJ2-3
d_call: NA
v_call: TRBV2
clone_size: NA
cdr3_aa: CASIRSGTDTQYF
cdr3_nt: TGTGCCAGCATACGAAGCGGCACAGATACGCAGTATTTT

j_call: TRBJ2-1
d_call: NA
v_call: TRBV5-6
clone_size: NA
cdr3_aa: CASSLLIALLDTNEQFF
cdr3_nt: TGTGCCAGCAGCTTGTTAATCGCGTTGCTAGACACGAATGAGCAGTTCTTC

j_call: TRBJ2-2
d_call: TRBD1
v_call: TRBV2
clone_size: NA
cdr3_aa: CASSRTGITGELFF
cdr3_nt: TGTGCCAGCAGTAGGACAGGGATCACCGGGGAGCTGTTTTTT

j_call: TRBJ2-1
d_call: NA
v_call: TRBV12-3/TRBV12-4
clone_size: few
cdr3_aa: CASSLVKKLSYNEQFF
cdr3_nt: TGTGCCAGCAGTTTAGTCAAAAAGCTCTCCTACAATGAGCAGTTCTTC

j_call: TRBJ2-1
d_call: TRBD2
v_call: TRBV7-6
clone_size: few
cdr3_aa: CASSPWGGRFNNEQFF
cdr3_nt: TGTGCCAGCAGCCCCTGGGGCGGGAGGTTCAACAATGAGCAGTTCTTC

j_call: TRBJ2-5
d_call: NA
v_call: TRBV12-3/TRBV12-4
clone_size: few
cdr3_aa: CASSPQVFGGNKETQYF
cdr3_nt: TGTGCCAGCAGTCCCCAGGTGTTCGGGGGAAACAAAGAGACCCAGTACTTC

j_call: TRBJ2-6
d_call: NA
v_call: TRBV20-1
clone_size: NA
cdr3_aa: CSAGKGAGANVLTF
cdr3_nt: TGCAGTGCTGGGAAAGGAGCTGGGGCCAACGTCCTGACTTTC

j_call: TRBJ1-2
d_call: NA
v_call: TRBV6-1
clone_size: NA
cdr3_aa: CASTRALLLGYTF
cdr3_nt: TGTGCCAGCACGCGGGCCTTACTACTGGGCTACACCTTC

j_call: TRBJ1-1
d_call: NA
v_call: TRBV12-3/TRBV12-4
clone_size: NA
cdr3_aa: CASRTTGQNTEAFF
cdr3_nt: TGTGCCAGCAGAACTACGGGACAGAACACTGAAGCTTTCTTT

j_call: TRBJ2-7
d_call: NA
v_call: TRBV6-2/TRBV6-3
clone_size: NA
cdr3_aa: CASSYSEATLEQYF
cdr3_nt: TGTGCCAGCAGTTACTCAGAGGCTACCCTCGAGCAGTACTTC

j_call: TRBJ2-7
d_call: NA
v_call: TRBV6-1
clone_size: NA
cdr3_aa: CASSERQTYEQYF
cdr3_nt: TGTGCCAGCAGTGAACGGCAAACCTACGAGCAGTACTTC

j_call: TRBJ1-1
d_call: NA
v_call: TRBV11-2
clone_size: NA
cdr3_aa: CASSFTNDMNTEAFF
cdr3_nt: TGTGCCAGCAGCTTTACCAATGACATGAACACTGAAGCTTTCTTT

j_call: TRBJ1-3
d_call: TRBD1
v_call: TRBV20-1
clone_size: few
cdr3_aa: CSARGFSGNTIYF
cdr3_nt: TGCAGTGCCAGGGGGTTTTCTGGAAACACCATATATTTT

j_call: TRBJ2-1
d_call: NA
v_call: TRBV27
clone_size: NA
cdr3_aa: CASSLRPGGAKYNEQFF
cdr3_nt: TGTGCCAGCAGTTTGCGGCCTGGAGGGGCGAAATACAATGAGCAGTTCTTC

j_call: TRBJ2-7
d_call: TRBD2
v_call: TRBV5-6
clone_size: few
cdr3_aa: CASSLREGNEQYF
cdr3_nt: TGTGCCAGCAGCTTGAGGGAGGGAAACGAGCAGTACTTC

j_call: TRBJ2-5
d_call: TRBD1
v_call: TRBV15
clone_size: NA
cdr3_aa: CATSRGQGEETQYF
cdr3_nt: TGTGCCACCAGCAGAGGACAGGGTGAAGAGACCCAGTACTTC

j_call: TRBJ1-1
d_call: NA
v_call: TRBV5-1
clone_size: many
cdr3_aa: CASSLGQTNTEAFF
cdr3_nt: TGTGCCAGCTCACTAGGACAGACTAACACTGAAGCTTTCTTT

j_call: TRBJ2-1
d_call: TRBD2
v_call: TRBV19
clone_size: NA
cdr3_aa: CASSSTALAGVNEQFF
cdr3_nt: TGTGCCAGTAGTTCCACGGCACTAGCGGGAGTCAATGAGCAGTTCTTC

j_call: TRBJ2-2
d_call: NA
v_call: TRBV27
clone_size: few
cdr3_aa: CASSLGLLTGELFF
cdr3_nt: TGTGCCAGCAGTTTAGGGCTACTCACCGGGGAGCTGTTTTTT

j_call: TRBJ2-1
d_call: NA
v_call: TRBV24-1
clone_size: NA
cdr3_aa: CATSDPGVEQFF
cdr3_nt: TGTGCCACCAGTGATCCGGGAGTTGAGCAGTTCTTC

j_call: TRBJ1-5
d_call: NA
v_call: TRBV6-1
clone_size: NA
cdr3_aa: CASSDYHRDNQPQHF
cdr3_nt: TGTGCCAGCAGTGATTACCACAGGGACAATCAGCCCCAGCATTTT

j_call: TRBJ2-2
d_call: TRBD2
v_call: TRBV7-2
clone_size: few
cdr3_aa: CASSTLAGAAGELFF
cdr3_nt: TGTGCCAGCAGCACCCTAGCGGGAGCGGCCGGGGAGCTGTTTTTT

j_call: TRBJ2-1
d_call: TRBD2
v_call: TRBV9
clone_size: NA
cdr3_aa: CASSAAAGWAYNEQFF
cdr3_nt: TGTGCCAGCAGCGCGGCAGCGGGGTGGGCCTACAATGAGCAGTTCTTC

j_call: TRBJ2-7
d_call: NA
v_call: TRBV7-2
clone_size: NA
cdr3_aa: CASSRDERGYEQYF
cdr3_nt: TGTGCCAGCAGCCGAGACGAGCGCGGCTACGAGCAGTACTTC

j_call: TRBJ2-7
d_call: NA
v_call: TRBV5-1
clone_size: once
cdr3_aa: CASSLADGSYEQYF
cdr3_nt: TGCGCCAGCAGCTTGGCGGACGGGTCCTACGAGCAGTACTTC

j_call: TRBJ2-4
d_call: NA
v_call: TRBV7-2
clone_size: few
cdr3_aa: CASNRRADKNIQYF
cdr3_nt: TGTGCCAGCAACAGACGGGCGGATAAAAACATTCAGTACTTC

j_call: TRBJ1-1
d_call: NA
v_call: TRBV20-1
clone_size: NA
cdr3_aa: CSASPLGGGTEAFF
cdr3_nt: TGCAGTGCTAGCCCCCTCGGGGGTGGCACTGAAGCTTTCTTT

j_call: TRBJ2-1
d_call: NA
v_call: TRBV20-1
clone_size: many
cdr3_aa: CSARDSRKDEQFF
cdr3_nt: TGCAGTGCTAGGGACTCCAGGAAGGATGAGCAGTTCTTC

j_call: TRBJ2-5
d_call: NA
v_call: TRBV29-1
clone_size: few
cdr3_aa: CSVATGDQETQYF
cdr3_nt: TGCAGCGTTGCTACGGGGGACCAAGAGACCCAGTACTTC

j_call: TRBJ2-6
d_call: NA
v_call: TRBV6-5
clone_size: few
cdr3_aa: CASRYTVSGANVLTF
cdr3_nt: TGTGCCAGCAGGTATACGGTCTCTGGGGCCAACGTCCTGACTTTC

j_call: TRBJ2-4
d_call: NA
v_call: TRBV20-1
clone_size: NA
cdr3_aa: CSASGTGKKNIQYF
cdr3_nt: TGCAGTGCTAGCGGAACAGGGAAAAAAAACATTCAGTACTTC

j_call: TRBJ2-5
d_call: TRBD1
v_call: TRBV30
clone_size: few
cdr3_aa: CAWARKQGAHRETQYF
cdr3_nt: TGTGCCTGGGCTAGAAAACAGGGGGCGCATCGAGAGACCCAGTACTTC

j_call: TRBJ2-5
d_call: TRBD2
v_call: TRBV7-9
clone_size: few
cdr3_aa: CASSAGTSRAQYF
cdr3_nt: TGTGCCAGCAGCGCCGGGACTAGCAGAGCCCAGTACTTC

j_call: TRBJ2-3
d_call: NA
v_call: TRBV28
clone_size: few
cdr3_aa: CASSFRLGNTQYF
cdr3_nt: TGTGCCAGCAGTTTTCGACTGGGAAATACGCAGTATTTT